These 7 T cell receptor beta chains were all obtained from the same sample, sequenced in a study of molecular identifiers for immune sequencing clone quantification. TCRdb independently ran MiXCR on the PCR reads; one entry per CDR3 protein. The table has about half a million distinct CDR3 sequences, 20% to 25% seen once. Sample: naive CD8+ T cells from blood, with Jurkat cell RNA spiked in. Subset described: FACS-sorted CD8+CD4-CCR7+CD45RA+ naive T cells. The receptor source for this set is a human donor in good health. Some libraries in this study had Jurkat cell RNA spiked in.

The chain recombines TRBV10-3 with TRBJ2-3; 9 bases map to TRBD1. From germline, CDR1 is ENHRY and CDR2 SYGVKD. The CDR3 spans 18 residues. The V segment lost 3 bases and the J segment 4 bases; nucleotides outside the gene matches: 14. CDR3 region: CAISESGIGDRDPDTQYF. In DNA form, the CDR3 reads TGTGCCATCAGTGAATCAGGCATTGGGGACAGGGACCCAGATACGCAGTATTTT.

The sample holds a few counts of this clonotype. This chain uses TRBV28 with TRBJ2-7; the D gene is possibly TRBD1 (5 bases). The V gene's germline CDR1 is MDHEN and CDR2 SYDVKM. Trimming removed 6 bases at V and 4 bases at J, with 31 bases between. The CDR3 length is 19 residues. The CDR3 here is CASRTSAVGHHVGIYEQYF. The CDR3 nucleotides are TGTGCCAGCAGAACCTCGGCAGTTGGACACCACGTTGGGATTTACGAGCAGTACTTC. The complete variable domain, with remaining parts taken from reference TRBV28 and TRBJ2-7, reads DVKVTQSSRYLVKRTGEKVFLECVQDMDHENMFWYRQDPGLGLRLIYFSYDVKMKEKGDIPEGYSVSREKKERFSLILESASTNQTSMYLCASRTSAVGHHVGIYEQYFGPGTRLTVT.

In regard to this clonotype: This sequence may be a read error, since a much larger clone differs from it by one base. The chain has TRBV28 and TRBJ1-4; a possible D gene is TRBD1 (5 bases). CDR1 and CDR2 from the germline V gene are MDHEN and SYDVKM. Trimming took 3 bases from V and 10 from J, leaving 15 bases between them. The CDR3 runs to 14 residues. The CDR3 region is CASSFRGLRGKLFF. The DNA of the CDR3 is TGTGCCAGCAGTTTCCGGGGCCTGCGAGGAAAACTGTTTTTT.

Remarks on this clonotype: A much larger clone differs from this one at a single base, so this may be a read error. CDR3 nucleotide sequence: TGCGCCAGCAGCCAAGAATCACTGGGGTACTATGGCTACACCTTC. Translation gives CASSQESLGYYGYTF. V is TRBV4-3 and J is TRBJ1-2; no clear D. The CDR3 runs to 15 residues. Trimming removed 0 bases from V and 3 bases from J, with 11 bases in between. Germline values: CDR1 LGHNA, CDR2 YSLEER.

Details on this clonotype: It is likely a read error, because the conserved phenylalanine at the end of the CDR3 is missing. CDR3 DNA: TGCGCCAGCAGCTTGGACTACAGGGGCAATGAGCAGTTCCTC. Translated: CASSLDYRGNEQFL. The chain carries TRBV5-1 and TRBJ2-1; 7 bases line up with TRBD1. The CDR3 totals 14 residues. From germline, CDR1 is SGHRS and CDR2 YFSETQ. Trimming cost V 0 bases and J 6 bases; bases outside gene matches: 3.

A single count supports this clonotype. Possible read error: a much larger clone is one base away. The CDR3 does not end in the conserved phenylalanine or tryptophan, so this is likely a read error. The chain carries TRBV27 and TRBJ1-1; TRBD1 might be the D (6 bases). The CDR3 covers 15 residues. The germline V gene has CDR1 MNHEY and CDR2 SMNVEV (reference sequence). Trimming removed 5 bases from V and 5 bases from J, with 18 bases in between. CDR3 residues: CASSPDRSRKTEAFS. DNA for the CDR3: TGTGCCAGCAGTCCCGACAGGAGCCGAAAAACTGAAGCTTTCTCT.

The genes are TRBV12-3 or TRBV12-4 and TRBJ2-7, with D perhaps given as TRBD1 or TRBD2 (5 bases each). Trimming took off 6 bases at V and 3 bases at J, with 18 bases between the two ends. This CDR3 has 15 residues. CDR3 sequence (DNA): TGTGCCAGCAGCGGTGGTGAGGGGATTGACTACGAGCAGTACTTC. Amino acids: CASSGGEGIDYEQYF.